The rows below give T cell receptor beta chains drawn from one sample of a study of metastatic and nonmetastatic thyroid tumors. With MiXCR, TCRdb called clones anew from the PCR reads. This sample has more than 70,000 clones, with about 9.1% found just once. The sequenced material came from blood. These receptors all come from a female donor with papillary thyroid cancer or a benign thyroid nodule (not recorded which). Some clones in this sample may be carry-over from other donors' samples. CDR3s include the opening cysteine and the closing phenylalanine or tryptophan. The order of the fields is clone size, D gene, V gene, J gene, CDR3 protein, CDR3 DNA. The D gene is left open where the match is weak. For some rows the clone size is stated as once, few or many, or as a class when expanded; others skip it.

abundance: many
d_gene: -
v_gene: TRBV20-1
j_gene: TRBJ1-3
CDR3aa: CSAKPGKTGNTIYF
CDR3nt: TGCAGTGCTAAACCGGGGAAAACTGGAAACACCATATATTTT

abundance: many
d_gene: -
v_gene: TRBV19
j_gene: TRBJ2-3
CDR3aa: CASSRTTTDTQYF
CDR3nt: TGTGCCAGTAGTAGGACCACCACAGATACGCAGTATTTT

abundance: few
d_gene: -
v_gene: TRBV19
j_gene: TRBJ1-5
CDR3aa: CASSYGNQPQHF
CDR3nt: TGTGCCAGTAGTTACGGCAATCAGCCCCAGCATTTT

abundance: many
d_gene: TRBD1
v_gene: TRBV30
j_gene: TRBJ1-4
CDR3aa: CASSTGTEKLFF
CDR3nt: TGTGCCTCCTCGACAGGGACCGAAAAACTGTTTTTT

abundance: -
d_gene: -
v_gene: TRBV5-4
j_gene: TRBJ2-7
CDR3aa: CASSWEPEEQYF
CDR3nt: TGTGCCAGCAGCTGGGAGCCGGAGGAGCAGTACTTC

abundance: few
d_gene: TRBD1
v_gene: TRBV28
j_gene: TRBJ1-2
CDR3aa: CASSFPGGYGYTF
CDR3nt: TGTGCCAGCAGTTTCCCAGGGGGGTATGGCTACACCTTC

abundance: -
d_gene: -
v_gene: TRBV29-1
j_gene: TRBJ1-2
CDR3aa: CTHRSGGDGYTF
CDR3nt: TGCACCCATAGAAGCGGTGGCGATGGCTACACCTTC

abundance: -
d_gene: TRBD1
v_gene: TRBV14
j_gene: TRBJ2-6
CDR3aa: CASSQEVGQGPGANVLTF
CDR3nt: TGTGCCAGCAGCCAAGAGGTCGGACAGGGGCCTGGGGCCAACGTCCTGACTTTC

abundance: many
d_gene: -
v_gene: TRBV6-1
j_gene: TRBJ2-7
CDR3aa: CASSRDLNEQYF
CDR3nt: TGTGCCAGCAGTCGGGACTTGAACGAGCAGTACTTC

abundance: many
d_gene: TRBD1
v_gene: TRBV6-1
j_gene: TRBJ2-5
CDR3aa: CASSEATGGGETQYF
CDR3nt: TGTGCCAGCAGTGAAGCCACAGGGGGCGGAGAGACCCAGTACTTC

abundance: many
d_gene: TRBD2
v_gene: TRBV20-1
j_gene: TRBJ2-4
CDR3aa: CSARDPLGGKGNIQYF
CDR3nt: TGCAGTGCTAGAGATCCCTTGGGAGGGAAAGGGAACATTCAGTACTTC

abundance: few
d_gene: -
v_gene: TRBV27
j_gene: TRBJ2-7
CDR3aa: CASSLSITGIAYEQYF
CDR3nt: TGTGCCAGCAGTTTATCAATCACAGGGATAGCCTACGAGCAGTACTTC

abundance: many
d_gene: TRBD1
v_gene: TRBV6-1
j_gene: TRBJ1-6
CDR3aa: CASTHGTGTSPLHF
CDR3nt: TGTGCCAGCACTCATGGGACAGGGACTTCACCCCTCCACTTT

abundance: many
d_gene: TRBD2
v_gene: TRBV20-1
j_gene: TRBJ2-3
CDR3aa: CSALSGNTDTQYF
CDR3nt: TGCAGTGCCCTTAGCGGGAACACAGATACGCAGTATTTT

abundance: few
d_gene: -
v_gene: TRBV15
j_gene: TRBJ1-4
CDR3aa: CATSRPATPGNEKLFF
CDR3nt: TGTGCCACCAGCAGACCGGCTACCCCAGGGAATGAAAAACTGTTTTTT

abundance: many
d_gene: -
v_gene: TRBV6-1
j_gene: TRBJ1-1
CDR3aa: CASERLKNTEAFF
CDR3nt: TGTGCCAGCGAGCGACTGAAGAACACTGAAGCTTTCTTT

abundance: many
d_gene: TRBD2
v_gene: TRBV9
j_gene: TRBJ2-3
CDR3aa: CASSVAASGADTQYF
CDR3nt: TGTGCCAGCAGCGTAGCGGCTAGCGGGGCAGATACGCAGTATTTT

abundance: many
d_gene: -
v_gene: TRBV6-5
j_gene: TRBJ2-7
CDR3aa: CASSLDSYEQYF
CDR3nt: TGTGCCAGCAGTTTGGACTCCTACGAGCAGTACTTC

abundance: many
d_gene: -
v_gene: TRBV2
j_gene: TRBJ1-1
CDR3aa: CASTRESNTEAFF
CDR3nt: TGTGCCAGCACAAGGGAGTCGAACACTGAAGCTTTCTTT

abundance: many
d_gene: -
v_gene: TRBV11-2
j_gene: TRBJ1-1
CDR3aa: CASSFFLATEAFF
CDR3nt: TGTGCCAGCAGCTTTTTCTTGGCCACTGAAGCTTTCTTT

abundance: many
d_gene: -
v_gene: TRBV6-4
j_gene: TRBJ2-3
CDR3aa: CASSASTDTQYF
CDR3nt: TGTGCCAGCAGTGCTAGCACAGATACGCAGTATTTT

abundance: many
d_gene: TRBD2
v_gene: TRBV11-1
j_gene: TRBJ2-7
CDR3aa: CASSLWTPGRAYEQYF
CDR3nt: TGTGCCAGCAGCTTATGGACTCCGGGGAGGGCTTACGAGCAGTACTTC

abundance: many
d_gene: -
v_gene: TRBV28
j_gene: TRBJ1-1
CDR3aa: CASSSPGTLNTEAFF
CDR3nt: TGTGCCAGCAGCTCCCCCGGGACACTGAACACTGAAGCTTTCTTT

abundance: many
d_gene: TRBD1
v_gene: TRBV18
j_gene: TRBJ1-1
CDR3aa: CASSSQGALGTEAFF
CDR3nt: TGTGCCAGCTCATCACAGGGGGCGCTCGGAACTGAAGCTTTCTTT

abundance: -
d_gene: TRBD1
v_gene: TRBV20-1
j_gene: TRBJ2-7
CDR3aa: CSAYPRDRVTYEQYF
CDR3nt: TGCAGTGCATACCCCCGGGACAGGGTAACCTACGAGCAGTACTTC

abundance: -
d_gene: -
v_gene: TRBV10-3
j_gene: TRBJ2-1
CDR3aa: CAISAENEQFF
CDR3nt: TGTGCCATCAGTGCCGAAAATGAGCAGTTCTTC

abundance: many
d_gene: -
v_gene: TRBV6-1
j_gene: TRBJ2-2
CDR3aa: CASSKQVTHTGELFF
CDR3nt: TGTGCCAGCAGTAAACAGGTGACTCACACCGGGGAGCTGTTTTTT

abundance: -
d_gene: TRBD1
v_gene: TRBV5-4
j_gene: TRBJ2-2
CDR3aa: CASRQTGTGELFF
CDR3nt: TGTGCCAGCAGACAGACAGGGACCGGGGAGCTGTTTTTT

abundance: many
d_gene: TRBD1
v_gene: TRBV15
j_gene: TRBJ1-2
CDR3aa: CATSRLQGHGYTF
CDR3nt: TGTGCCACCAGCAGACTACAGGGGCACGGCTACACCTTC

abundance: many
d_gene: -
v_gene: TRBV10-3
j_gene: TRBJ2-7
CDR3aa: CATKTSGEFGEQYF
CDR3nt: TGTGCCACGAAAACCAGCGGCGAATTCGGTGAGCAGTACTTC

abundance: -
d_gene: -
v_gene: TRBV18
j_gene: TRBJ2-5
CDR3aa: CASSPPTVQETQYF
CDR3nt: TGTGCCAGCTCACCACCGACAGTACAAGAGACCCAGTACTTC

abundance: few
d_gene: TRBD1
v_gene: TRBV10-3
j_gene: TRBJ1-2
CDR3aa: CAISGGQGAGGYTF
CDR3nt: TGTGCCATCAGTGGTGGACAGGGGGCTGGTGGCTACACCTTC

abundance: -
d_gene: TRBD1
v_gene: TRBV5-1
j_gene: TRBJ1-1
CDR3aa: CASSFRGPSTEAFF
CDR3nt: TGCGCCAGCAGCTTTAGGGGGCCCTCTACTGAAGCTTTCTTT

abundance: few
d_gene: -
v_gene: TRBV20-1
j_gene: TRBJ1-2
CDR3aa: CSARGTDDGYTF
CDR3nt: TGCAGTGCTAGAGGGACAGACGATGGCTACACCTTC

abundance: many
d_gene: -
v_gene: TRBV5-1
j_gene: TRBJ2-7
CDR3aa: CASSLGGTAEGYF
CDR3nt: TGCGCCAGCAGCTTGGGGGGGACGGCGGAGGGGTACTTC

abundance: many
d_gene: -
v_gene: TRBV11-2
j_gene: TRBJ1-1
CDR3aa: CASSLDVEGMNTEAFF
CDR3nt: TGTGCCAGCAGCTTAGACGTGGAGGGGATGAACACTGAAGCTTTCTTT

abundance: many
d_gene: -
v_gene: TRBV30
j_gene: TRBJ2-7
CDR3aa: CAWRSPRMQAYEQYF
CDR3nt: TGTGCCTGGAGAAGCCCCCGAATGCAAGCCTACGAGCAGTACTTC

abundance: many
d_gene: -
v_gene: TRBV20-1
j_gene: TRBJ2-2
CDR3aa: CSAINDRALFF
CDR3nt: TGCAGTGCTATAAATGACCGGGCGCTGTTTTTT

abundance: many
d_gene: -
v_gene: TRBV12-3/TRBV12-4
j_gene: TRBJ1-1
CDR3aa: CASRRRGYDTEAFF
CDR3nt: TGTGCCAGCCGCCGGAGGGGGTATGACACTGAAGCTTTCTTT

abundance: few
d_gene: -
v_gene: TRBV6-5
j_gene: TRBJ1-4
CDR3aa: CTKSGERSKLFF
CDR3nt: TGTACGAAATCAGGCGAGAGGTCAAAACTGTTTTTT

abundance: many
d_gene: -
v_gene: TRBV30
j_gene: TRBJ1-1
CDR3aa: CAWVAPNTEAFF
CDR3nt: TGTGCCTGGGTTGCCCCGAACACTGAAGCTTTCTTT

abundance: many
d_gene: TRBD1
v_gene: TRBV28
j_gene: TRBJ1-2
CDR3aa: CASSTGDYGYTF
CDR3nt: TGTGCCAGTTCGACAGGGGACTATGGCTACACCTTC

abundance: few
d_gene: -
v_gene: TRBV5-1
j_gene: TRBJ2-2
CDR3aa: CASSFTQGNTGELFF
CDR3nt: TGCGCCAGCAGCTTTACACAGGGTAACACCGGGGAGCTGTTTTTT

abundance: many
d_gene: -
v_gene: TRBV15
j_gene: TRBJ1-2
CDR3aa: CATSSTGPYGYTF
CDR3nt: TGTGCCACCAGCAGTACAGGCCCCTATGGCTACACCTTC

abundance: many
d_gene: -
v_gene: TRBV3-1
j_gene: TRBJ2-1
CDR3aa: CASSQDRLAREQFF
CDR3nt: TGTGCCAGCAGCCAAGACAGGCTAGCTCGTGAGCAGTTCTTC

abundance: -
d_gene: TRBD1
v_gene: TRBV20-1
j_gene: TRBJ1-4
CDR3aa: CSAREGARANEKLFF
CDR3nt: TGCAGTGCTAGGGAGGGGGCGCGGGCTAATGAAAAACTGTTTTTT

abundance: many
d_gene: TRBD2
v_gene: TRBV12-3/TRBV12-4
j_gene: TRBJ2-5
CDR3aa: CASSPSGGQETQYF
CDR3nt: TGTGCCAGCAGTCCAAGCGGGGGCCAAGAGACCCAGTACTTC

abundance: many
d_gene: -
v_gene: TRBV5-4
j_gene: TRBJ2-3
CDR3aa: CASSLGAGTTDTQYF
CDR3nt: TGTGCCAGCAGCTTGGGGGCCGGGACGACAGATACGCAGTATTTT

abundance: many
d_gene: -
v_gene: TRBV19
j_gene: TRBJ1-1
CDR3aa: CASSIDQRPTEAFF
CDR3nt: TGTGCCAGTAGTATCGACCAAAGGCCCACTGAAGCTTTCTTT

abundance: many
d_gene: -
v_gene: TRBV2
j_gene: TRBJ1-6
CDR3aa: CASIPQSSYNSPLHF
CDR3nt: TGTGCCAGCATCCCCCAGAGCTCCTATAATTCACCCCTCCACTTT